This T cell receptor beta chain was identified during a study of blood T cell repertoires in COVID-19. Overall study context: Samples came from the United States, Italy and Spain, spanning acute and convalescent COVID-19.

The V and J ends lost 7 bases and 2 bases, in that order; junction bases with no gene match: 10. Per the germline V gene, CDR1 is MNHEY and CDR2 is SVGAGI. This CDR3 spans 15 amino acids. This table comes from immunoSEQ multiplex PCR, and its TCRdb copy is limited to in-frame clones, with some not included. This sample has roughly 240,000 clones, with 75% to 90% found just once. The clonotype comes from a man in his sixties who had recovered from COVID-19. The genes are TRBV6-5 and TRBJ2-7; 8 nucleotides align to TRBD1. The sequenced sample was peripheral blood. The CDR3 DNA sequence: TGTGCCAGCATGAAAGAGTACAGGGGGACCTACGAGCAGTACTTC. Translated: CASMKEYRGTYEQYF.